Listed below are T cell receptor beta chains from one sample, sequenced in a study of blood T cell repertoires in COVID-19. Measured with immunoSEQ multiplex PCR; TCRdb has only the in-frame clones, and not every one. In the table there are some 50,000 clones, about four fifths of which are singletons. Sequencing was done on a sample of peripheral blood. The receptor set was obtained from a man aged 50 to 60 with acute or convalescent COVID-19. CDR3s include the opening cysteine and the closing phenylalanine or tryptophan. Fields, in order: V gene, clone size, D gene, J gene, CDR3 DNA, CDR3 protein. D genes are given only for firm matches. Where a row states a size, it is once, few, many or the class of an expanded clone; other rows omit it.

v_gene: TRBV19
abundance: -
d_gene: -
j_gene: TRBJ2-3
CDR3nt: TGTGCCAGTAGTATGGACACTTATACGCAGTATTTT
CDR3aa: CASSMDTYTQYF

v_gene: TRBV7-9
abundance: -
d_gene: TRBD1
j_gene: TRBJ2-2
CDR3nt: TGTGCCAGCAGCTTCGTAACAGGGGGCATCGGGGAGCTGTTTTTT
CDR3aa: CASSFVTGGIGELFF

v_gene: TRBV25-1
abundance: -
d_gene: -
j_gene: TRBJ1-4
CDR3nt: TGTGCCAGCAGTCAGCCTGGGGCCCTTGAAAAACTGTTTTTT
CDR3aa: CASSQPGALEKLFF

v_gene: TRBV19
abundance: once
d_gene: -
j_gene: TRBJ2-2
CDR3nt: TGTGCCAGTAGTATAGTGTCAGTTGTCACCGGGGAGCTGTTTTTT
CDR3aa: CASSIVSVVTGELFF

v_gene: TRBV3-1/TRBV3-2
abundance: -
d_gene: TRBD2
j_gene: TRBJ2-1
CDR3nt: TGTGCCAGCAGCCGGAGAGCGGGAGGAGCGTACAATGAGCAGTTCTTC
CDR3aa: CASSRRAGGAYNEQFF

v_gene: TRBV11-3
abundance: -
d_gene: TRBD1
j_gene: TRBJ2-7
CDR3nt: TGTGCCAGCAGCGGACAGGGGTCCTACGAGCAGTACTTC
CDR3aa: CASSGQGSYEQYF

v_gene: TRBV7-2
abundance: -
d_gene: TRBD1
j_gene: TRBJ1-2
CDR3nt: TGTGCCAGCAGCTCAACCGGGACAGGGTATGGCTACACCTTC
CDR3aa: CASSSTGTGYGYTF

v_gene: TRBV19
abundance: -
d_gene: -
j_gene: TRBJ2-5
CDR3nt: TGTGCCAGTAGTATTCAAAAGGGGCAAGAGACCCAGTACTTC
CDR3aa: CASSIQKGQETQYF

v_gene: TRBV5-1
abundance: -
d_gene: -
j_gene: TRBJ1-2
CDR3nt: TGCGCCAGCAGCTTGGGAGAACGTAGAGCTAACTATGGCTACACCTTC
CDR3aa: CASSLGERRANYGYTF

v_gene: TRBV10-2
abundance: -
d_gene: TRBD1
j_gene: TRBJ1-5
CDR3nt: TGCGCCAGCAGTGTCGCGGGACAGAACCTTTATAGCAATCAGCCCCAGCATTTT
CDR3aa: CASSVAGQNLYSNQPQHF

v_gene: TRBV4-3
abundance: -
d_gene: -
j_gene: TRBJ1-2
CDR3nt: TGCGCCAGCAGCCTTTTAGGAGGTCCGGGAGGCTACACCTTC
CDR3aa: CASSLLGGPGGYTF

v_gene: TRBV30
abundance: once
d_gene: -
j_gene: TRBJ1-2
CDR3nt: TGTGCCTGGAGTGTACAGAACTATGGCTACACCTTC
CDR3aa: CAWSVQNYGYTF

v_gene: TRBV6-2/TRBV6-3
abundance: -
d_gene: -
j_gene: TRBJ1-5
CDR3nt: TGTGCCAGCAGCTCCCACATGGGGCAAGAGAATCAGCCCCAGCATTTT
CDR3aa: CASSSHMGQENQPQHF

v_gene: TRBV19
abundance: -
d_gene: -
j_gene: TRBJ1-3
CDR3nt: TGTGCCAGTAGGGACACCAGCTCTGGAAACACCATATATTTT
CDR3aa: CASRDTSSGNTIYF

v_gene: TRBV19
abundance: few
d_gene: -
j_gene: TRBJ1-2
CDR3nt: TGTGCCAGTAGTATTGGTTCAGGACTGTATGGCTACACCTTC
CDR3aa: CASSIGSGLYGYTF

v_gene: TRBV15
abundance: -
d_gene: -
j_gene: TRBJ1-5
CDR3nt: TGTGCCACCAGCAGAGGTACAGGGCCATCATATGAGCCCCAGCATTTT
CDR3aa: CATSRGTGPSYEPQHF

v_gene: TRBV6-6
abundance: -
d_gene: TRBD2
j_gene: TRBJ2-7
CDR3nt: TGTGCCAGCACAACCCGGGAGGGAGACTACGAGCAGTACTTC
CDR3aa: CASTTREGDYEQYF

v_gene: TRBV5-5
abundance: -
d_gene: TRBD1
j_gene: TRBJ2-3
CDR3nt: TGTGCCAGCAGCAGCGGGACAGGGAGCACAGATACGCAGTATTTT
CDR3aa: CASSSGTGSTDTQYF